The source of this T cell receptor (beta chain) is a study of T cell responses to AZD1222 COVID-19 vaccine. Clones were read by immunoSEQ multiplex PCR, and TCRdb kept only the in-frame ones, dropping some. This sample carries approximately 110,000 clones, 70% to 90% of them seen once, and the ten largest clones take about 7.8%. The CDR3 spans 14 residues. Trimming removed 2 bases at V and 5 bases at J, with 12 bases between. CDR1 is MNHEY, CDR2 SMNVEV, per germline (reference sequence). As for this clone: Antigen specificity is unknown.

Study results and limitations: White British donors predominated, females outnumbered males, and clonal diversity was possibly underestimated. Baseline seropositivity occurred in only a handful of AZD1222 recipients. There were repertoire samples only from the period after the peak T cell response. Among spike-specific TCRs, nearly half reportedly target unmutated variant regions.

Sequenced material: peripheral blood, taken on day 0 of AZD1222 vaccination. The TCR originated in an adult in good health. The rearrangement links TRBV27 to TRBJ1-1, with D maybe TRBD1 (5 bases). CDR3 residues: CASSLVQGGTEAFF. For the CDR3, the DNA is TGTGCCAGCAGTTTAGTTCAGGGTGGGACTGAAGCTTTCTTT.